This T cell receptor beta chain was identified during a study of CD8 T cells in ankylosing spondylitis. Findings of the study overall: Clones linked to disease were reported to show significant enrichment in matched ankylosing spondylitis synovial fluid. Past studies reported some motif variants in reactive arthritis synovial fluid and blood.

CDR1 and CDR2 from the germline V gene are MNHNS and SASEGT. This CDR3 is built from 16 residues. V trimming: 6 bases; J trimming: 0 bases; junction bases outside the gene matches: 7. MiXCR, run by TCRdb on the 5' RACE reads, gives a single entry per CDR3 protein. The repertoire holds hundreds of thousands of distinct CDR3 sequences, under 25% seen once, with about 4% in the top ten. This clonotype has only a few counts. Its antigen remains unidentified. Sequenced material: blood, either unsorted or a sorted T cell fraction (not recorded which). The chain uses TRBV6-1 and TRBJ1-1; TRBD1 matches 10 bases. This receptor was obtained from a female donor with ankylosing spondylitis or in good health (not recorded which). The CDR3 is CASRRGQGWMNTEAFF. The CDR3 DNA reads as TGTGCCAGCAGAAGGGGACAGGGGTGGATGAACACTGAAGCTTTCTTT.